Below are 31 T cell receptor beta chains sequenced from a single sample in a study of cytomegalovirus exposure and HLA in healthy donors. PCR amplification relied on 60 Vbeta primers (plus 13 Jbeta primers). Libraries were prepared by immunoSEQ multiplex PCR; TCRdb keeps only in-frame clonotypes and omits some of them. This table has about 200,000 clones, around four fifths appearing once. Sequenced sample: PBMCs. Source of these receptors: a woman between 50 and 59 years old in good health and CMV-seropositive.

V is TRBV29-1 and J is TRBJ2-5; D possibly corresponds to TRBD2 (6 bases). The V end was cut by 4 bases, the J end by 5 bases, with 14 bases between. This CDR3 has 13 amino acids. Germline lookup yields CDR1 SQVTM and CDR2 ANQGSEA. CDR3 coding DNA: TGCAGCGTTGTGGGACTCAGAGTTGAGACCCAGTACTTC. It translates to CSVVGLRVETQYF. The full variable domain, with the rest looked up from reference TRBV29-1 and TRBJ2-5, is SAVISQKPSRDICQRGTSLTIQCQVDSQVTMMFWYRQQPGQSLTLIATANQGSEATYESGFVIDKFPISRPNLTFSTLTVSNMSPEDSSIYLCSVVGLRVETQYFGPGTRLLVL.

This chain uses TRBV6-5 with TRBJ1-6; D is uncertain. CDR1 is MNHEY, CDR2 SVGAGI, per germline. The CDR3 runs to 13 residues. Trimming cost V 0 bases and J 8 bases, with 5 bases left between them. For the CDR3, the DNA is TGTGCCAGCAGTTACTCATCGGATTCACCCCTCCACTTT. Protein product: CASSYSSDSPLHF.

This chain joins TRBV2 and TRBJ2-5, with 12 bases that match TRBD2. The CDR3 is 14 amino acids. The germline CDR1 and CDR2 sequences are SNHLY and FYNNEI. V lost 6 bases and J lost 5; bases outside the gene matches: 4. CDR3 residues: CASSGLAGRETQYF. CDR3 in DNA: TGTGCCAGCAGCGGACTAGCGGGGAGGGAGACCCAGTACTTC.

The chain carries TRBV10-1 and TRBJ2-1; 8 bases agree with TRBD2. CDR3 size: 13 residues. Unmatched junction bases numbered 6, after V lost 2 bases and J lost 12 bases. Germline V gene lookup returns CDR1 WNHNN and CDR2 SYGVQD (reference sequence). CDR3 nucleotides: TGCGCCAGCAGTGAGACCTTAGCGGGAACGCAGTTCTTC. It specifies CASSETLAGTQFF.

This chain connects TRBV9 to TRBJ2-5; TRBD2 is a possible D gene (6 bases). This CDR3 spans 15 amino acids. The V end lost 0 bases, the J end lost 4 bases, and 13 bases lay between the germline ends. Germline loops: CDR1 SGDLS, CDR2 YYNGEE. The DNA of the CDR3 is TGTGCCAGCAGCGTAGGCCCGGGGGACGGAGAGACCCAGTACTTC. It yields the protein CASSVGPGDGETQYF.

The CDR3 spells CASSLPQGAVTGELFF. CDR3 sequence (DNA): TGTGCCAGCAGCCTCCCGCAGGGGGCGGTCACCGGGGAGCTGTTTTTT. The J gene is TRBJ2-2, the V gene TRBV5-4; 8 bases are a match to TRBD1. The germline V gene has CDR1 SGHNT and CDR2 YYREEE (reference sequence). The CDR3 is 16 residues long. The ends lost 4 bases at V and 4 bases at J; junction bases unmatched: 9.

CDR3 region: CASVRGLATNEQFF. The CDR3 DNA follows: TGTGCCAGCGTTAGGGGACTAGCGACTAATGAGCAGTTCTTC. V is TRBV2 and J is TRBJ2-1; 10 nucleotides line up with TRBD2. There are 14 residues in the CDR3. After removal of 8 bases from V and 7 bases from J, the junction contained 8 bases not matched to a gene. Germline CDR1 is SNHLY and CDR2 is FYNNEI.

This CDR3 reads CSVEEDRGLGYTF. CDR3 DNA: TGCAGCGTTGAAGAGGACAGGGGGCTTGGCTACACCTTC. This chain joins TRBV29-1 and TRBJ1-2; 11 bases align to TRBD1. The CDR3 is 13 amino acids. Germline V CDR1 and CDR2: SQVTM, ANQGSEA. The trim removed 0 bases at V and 7 bases at J, leaving 1 base unmatched.

Of note for this clone: One end of the junction is discordant with germline, which a read error may explain. This chain joins TRBV12-5 and TRBJ2-5; D may be TRBD1 (6 bases). The DNA end is more similar to TRBJ2-7, so the J call may be wrong. This CDR3 has 14 residues. Per the germline V gene, CDR1 is LGHNT and CDR2 is FRNRAP. The CDR3 sequence: CASALTGQSPEQYF. In nucleotides, the CDR3 is TGTGCTAGTGCTTTGACGGGACAATCGCCCGAGCAGTACTTC.

The J gene is TRBJ1-2, the V gene TRBV28; D is perhaps TRBD1 (5 bases). V was shortened by 2 bases and J by 4 bases, with 8 bases between the two germline ends. The CDR3 has 13 amino acids. Germline V gives CDR1 MDHEN, CDR2 SYDVKM. The DNA of the CDR3 is TGTGCCAGCAGTTTAACAGGAACCTATGGCTACACCTTC. Translated, it gives CASSLTGTYGYTF.

V is TRBV28 and J is TRBJ1-6, with D tentatively TRBD1 (6 bases). The germline gives CDR1 MDHEN, CDR2 SYDVKM. CDR3 length: 15 amino acids. Deletions cut 8 bases from V and 0 bases from J, with 11 bases between. The CDR3 reads CASARGGSYNSPLHF. The CDR3 DNA reads TGTGCCAGCGCGCGAGGGGGCTCCTATAATTCACCCCTCCACTTT. Combining the CDR3 with reference TRBV28 and TRBJ1-6 gives the whole variable domain DVKVTQSSRYLVKRTGEKVFLECVQDMDHENMFWYRQDPGLGLRLIYFSYDVKMKEKGDIPEGYSVSREKKERFSLILESASTNQTSMYLCASARGGSYNSPLHFGNGTRLTVT.

CDR3 bases: TGTGCCAGCAGCTCCCCCTTGGACGGGGTCCTCACAGATACGCAGTATTTT. Translating it yields CASSSPLDGVLTDTQYF. The chain combines TRBV5-6 with TRBJ2-3, with TRBD2 as a possible D gene (5 bases). The CDR3 spans 17 residues. Trimming pared 3 bases from V and 2 bases from J, leaving 19 bases between. Germline lookup yields CDR1 SGHDT and CDR2 YYEEEE.

The V gene is TRBV11-2, the J gene TRBJ2-7; D is possibly TRBD1 (6 bases). Deletions cut 10 bases from V and 4 bases from J, with 11 bases between. Germline CDR1 reads SGHAT; CDR2 reads FQNNGV. The CDR3 has 11 amino acids. Here the CDR3 DNA reads TGTGCCACAGGGGAAAGGTACGAGCAGTACTTC. This gives the protein CATGERYEQYF.

This rearrangement joins TRBV7-2 to TRBJ1-6; the D is unclear. Trimming stripped 3 bases from V and 0 bases from J, with 6 bases between. The CDR3 runs 15 residues. Germline V gene data show CDR1 as SGHTA and CDR2 as FQGNSA. CDR3 in amino acids: CASSFESSYNSPLHF. The CDR3 coding sequence is TGTGCCAGCAGCTTTGAGAGCTCCTATAATTCACCCCTCCACTTT.

The genes are TRBV5-6 and TRBJ2-3; D gene uncertain. This CDR3 has 13 amino acids. With 6 bases removed from V and 5 bases from J, the gap between germline ends came to 13 bases. Germline V lookup: CDR1 SGHDT, CDR2 YYEEEE. The CDR3 here is CASNSLPVDTQYF. The CDR3 DNA is TGTGCCAGCAACTCACTACCAGTAGATACGCAGTATTTT.

Only one count was recorded for this clone. This chain links TRBV30 with TRBJ2-1; 9 nucleotides agree with TRBD1. In germline, CDR1 is GTSNPN, CDR2 SVGIG (reference sequence). Trimming removed 4 bases from V and 8 bases from J; junction bases left unmatched: 9. The length of the CDR3 is 14 residues. This CDR3 is CAWKRTGVLDEQFF. CDR3 nucleotides: TGTGCCTGGAAACGGACAGGGGTCTTAGATGAGCAGTTCTTC.

This chain joins TRBV29-1 and TRBJ2-7; D possibly corresponds to TRBD1 (5 bases). Trimming shortened V by 6 bases and J by 2 bases, and 14 bases separated the two germline ends. The germline V gene encodes CDR1 SQVTM and CDR2 ANQGSEA. The CDR3 loop spans 13 amino acids. CDR3 sequence reads: CSVLQEWAYEQYF. CDR3 nucleotide sequence: TGCAGCGTACTACAGGAATGGGCCTACGAGCAGTACTTC.

J is TRBJ2-5 and V is TRBV18; 8 positions match TRBD1. V shed 0 bases, J shed 5 bases, and the junction held 2 bases outside the gene matches. The germline V gene encodes CDR1 KGHSH and CDR2 LQKENI. This CDR3 is 14 amino acids long. CDR3 nucleotide sequence: TGTGCCAGCTCACCACCGGGACAGGAGGAGACCCAGTACTTC. Translated: CASSPPGQEETQYF.

This chain links TRBV28 with TRBJ1-2; TRBD1 agrees at 9 bases. CDR3 size: 14 residues. V lost 6 bases to trimming and J lost 4 bases; unmatched junction nucleotides: 6. The germline V gene encodes CDR1 MDHEN and CDR2 SYDVKM. CDR3 protein: CASRTGTGPYGYTF. For the CDR3, the DNA is TGTGCCAGCAGGACAGGGACAGGGCCCTATGGCTACACCTTC.

This clone has only a few counts. The chain is built from TRBV7-9 and TRBJ1-4, with D uncertain. Germline CDR1 SEHNR, CDR2 FQNEAQ (reference sequence). Deletions cut 1 base from V and 4 bases from J, with 7 bases between. This CDR3 is built from 14 residues. The CDR3 nucleotides read TGTGCCAGCAGCTTAGATGACATTAATGAAAAACTGTTTTTT. Translated: CASSLDDINEKLFF.

As to this clone: The same CDR3 also results from other DNA sequences found in this sample. In DNA, the CDR3 is TGCAGCGTTGGGGCGGGGGCAGAGACCCAGTACTTC. Translated, it gives CSVGAGAETQYF. The gene calls are TRBV29-1 and TRBJ2-5; perhaps TRBD2 as D (7 bases). V was trimmed by 4 bases and J by 4 bases, leaving 10 bases between them. The CDR3 consists of 12 residues. In germline, CDR1 is SQVTM, CDR2 ANQGSEA.

The chain carries TRBV4-1 and TRBJ2-4; 9 bases line up with TRBD2. V trimming: 0 bases; J trimming: 4 bases; junction bases outside the gene matches: 7. The CDR3 runs 17 residues. CDR1 and CDR2 (germline): MGHRA, YSYEKL. CDR3 coding DNA: TGCGCCAGCAGCCAAGATCGGCTAGCGGGGAGAAAAAACATTCAGTACTTC. This sequence encodes CASSQDRLAGRKNIQYF.

CDR3 protein: CASSLGGTENNEQFF. As DNA, the CDR3 is TGCGCCAGCAGCTTGGGCGGGACTGAGAACAATGAGCAGTTCTTC. This chain joins TRBV5-1 and TRBJ2-1; possible D gene TRBD2, 6 bases. Trimming shortened V by 0 bases and J by 5 bases, and 12 bases separated the two germline ends. Per the germline V gene, CDR1 is SGHRS and CDR2 is YFSETQ. This CDR3 comprises 15 residues.

The rearrangement uses TRBV18 and TRBJ2-1; 9 positions match TRBD1. This CDR3 contains 14 residues. Germline V CDR1 and CDR2: KGHSH, LQKENI. After removal of 6 bases from V and 5 bases from J, the junction contained 5 bases not matched to a gene. The CDR3 spells CASSGGQGHNEQFF. The CDR3 DNA follows: TGTGCCAGCTCTGGGGGACAGGGCCACAATGAGCAGTTCTTC.

The V and J genes are TRBV10-3 and TRBJ2-1, with 10 bases aligning to TRBD1. In germline, CDR1 is ENHRY, CDR2 SYGVKD. This CDR3 has 16 residues. The V and J ends lost 10 bases and 3 bases, in that order; junction bases with no gene match: 12. The CDR3: CATRPSGDRGYNEQFF. In nucleotides, the CDR3 is TGTGCCACCCGACCCTCGGGGGACAGGGGCTACAATGAGCAGTTCTTC.

This chain links TRBV6-6 with TRBJ2-7; D might be TRBD2 (5 bases). CDR1 and CDR2 from the germline V gene are MNHNY and SVGAGI (reference sequence). Trimming stripped 5 bases from V and 3 bases from J, with 5 bases between. CDR3 length equals 11 residues. The CDR3 protein is CASSEGYEQYF. The CDR3 DNA sequence: TGTGCCAGCAGTGAGGGCTACGAGCAGTACTTC.

In DNA, the CDR3 is TGCGCCAGCAGCCAAGACTCGAGGGTCGATCAGCCCCAGCATTTT. Residues: CASSQDSRVDQPQHF. V and J are TRBV4-1 and TRBJ1-5; D gene uncertain. Trimming left V 0 bases short and J 5 bases short, with 11 bases between. The CDR3 runs to 15 residues. The germline gives CDR1 MGHRA, CDR2 YSYEKL.

This chain links TRBV28 with TRBJ2-7, with D perhaps matching TRBD1 (5 bases). The CDR3 length is 11 residues. V lost 7 bases and J lost 3, with 7 bases in between. In germline, CDR1 is MDHEN, CDR2 SYDVKM. As DNA, the CDR3 is TGTGCCAGCACAGGGCTCTACGAGCAGTACTTC. This encodes CASTGLYEQYF. The variable domain in full, completed from reference TRBV28 and TRBJ2-7, reads DVKVTQSSRYLVKRTGEKVFLECVQDMDHENMFWYRQDPGLGLRLIYFSYDVKMKEKGDIPEGYSVSREKKERFSLILESASTNQTSMYLCASTGLYEQYFGPGTRLTVT.

The chain couples TRBV19 to TRBJ1-6, with D tentatively TRBD1 (5 bases). Germline V gene lookup returns CDR1 LNHDA and CDR2 SQIVND (reference sequence). V lost 3 bases to trimming and J lost 3 bases, with 6 bases between them. CDR3 size: 14 residues. The CDR3, as DNA: TGTGCCAGTAGTATCAGGGACTATAATTCACCCCTCCACTTT. It encodes CASSIRDYNSPLHF.

This clone came up once. The chain carries TRBV2 and TRBJ2-1, with TRBD2 matching over 10 bases. The V and J ends lost 6 bases and 9 bases, in that order; junction bases with no gene match: 8. The CDR3 is 14 residues long. Germline CDR1 and CDR2: SNHLY and FYNNEI. CDR3 bases: TGTGCCAGCAGCGCTAGCGGGGGAGGGGTTGAGCAGTTCTTC. Its translation is CASSASGGGVEQFF.

This chain links TRBV27 with TRBJ2-4, with D possibly matching TRBD1 (5 bases). The V and J ends lost 0 bases and 7 bases respectively, with 13 bases between them. CDR3 size: 15 residues. The germline CDR1 and CDR2 sequences are MNHEY and SMNVEV (reference sequence). The CDR3 loop is CASSLSMAGRNIQYF. Written as DNA, the CDR3 is TGTGCCAGCAGTTTATCGATGGCAGGGCGGAACATTCAGTACTTC.